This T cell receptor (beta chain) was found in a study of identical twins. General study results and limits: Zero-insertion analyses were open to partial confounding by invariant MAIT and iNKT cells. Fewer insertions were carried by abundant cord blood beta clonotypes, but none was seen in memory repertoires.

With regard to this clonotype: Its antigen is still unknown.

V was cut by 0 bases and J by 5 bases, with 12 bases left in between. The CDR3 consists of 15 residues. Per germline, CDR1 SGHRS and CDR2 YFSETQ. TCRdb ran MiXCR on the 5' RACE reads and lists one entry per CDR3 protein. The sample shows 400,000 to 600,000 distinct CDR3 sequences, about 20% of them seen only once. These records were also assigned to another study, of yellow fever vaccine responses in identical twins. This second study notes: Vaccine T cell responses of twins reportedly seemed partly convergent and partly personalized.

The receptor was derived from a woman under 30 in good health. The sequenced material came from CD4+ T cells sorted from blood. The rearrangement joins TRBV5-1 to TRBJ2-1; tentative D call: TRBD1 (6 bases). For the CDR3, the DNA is TGCGCCAGCAGCTTGGTAGGGCAGGGGAACAATGAGCAGTTCTTC. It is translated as CASSLVGQGNNEQFF.